This note documents a single T cell receptor beta chain sequence. Described treatment: randomized to nivolumab then ipilimumab (arm A) or the reverse (arm B). Live CD3+CD8+ CD19− CD56− cells were sorted from PBMCs. Germline V lookup: CDR1 LNHDA, CDR2 SQIVND (reference sequence). The CDR3 runs to 15 residues. V gave up 8 bases and J gave up 4 bases; unmatched junction bases: 10. This sample was taken from a study of sequential checkpoint blockade in melanoma. Sequencing used immunoSEQ multiplex PCR; TCRdb keeps in-frame clones, though not all of them. Of some 35,000 clones listed, 70% to 90% are singletons.

The TCR comes from a human donor with melanoma. The source material was CD8+ T cells sorted from blood (inferred from file names), sampled from a patient given nivolumab and ipilimumab in sequence. The V and J genes are TRBV19 and TRBJ2-3; 9 bases align to TRBD1. CDR3 nucleotide sequence: TGTGCCAGTGGGGAGACAGGGGGAGTCTCAGATACGCAGTATTTT. It translates to CASGETGGVSDTQYF.